This is a list of T cell receptor beta chains from one sample in a study of CD8+CD57+ T cells in acquired aplastic anemia. MiXCR, run by TCRdb on the reads, gives a single entry per CDR3 protein. The sample consists of tens of thousands of distinct CDR3 sequences, over 35% of them appearing once. The sequenced material came from sorted CD4+, CD8+, or CD8+CD57+ T cells (not recorded which) from PBMCs. Receptors originate from a human donor in good health, serving as a control. CDR3s leave out the opening cysteine and the closing phenylalanine or tryptophan. The order of the fields is V gene, D gene, clone size, CDR3 protein. A D gene is named only where the DNA matches it firmly. Only some rows state a clone size, as once, few, many or a class for expanded clones.

v_call: TRBV2
d_call: .
clone_size: few
cdr3_aa: ASSVTDSDTQY

v_call: TRBV20-1
d_call: TRBD1
clone_size: .
cdr3_aa: SANLRLTGKEDEQY

v_call: TRBV29-1
d_call: .
clone_size: few
cdr3_aa: SVAPTGHNEKLF

v_call: TRBV7-2
d_call: .
clone_size: .
cdr3_aa: ASSTGTHYGYT

v_call: TRBV6-1
d_call: .
clone_size: .
cdr3_aa: ASSDRGLGVNTEAF

v_call: TRBV7-9
d_call: TRBD1
clone_size: few
cdr3_aa: ASSLVQGDRSEAF

v_call: TRBV5-1
d_call: TRBD1
clone_size: few
cdr3_aa: ASSLAEQGYEQF

v_call: TRBV11-2
d_call: .
clone_size: .
cdr3_aa: ASSEDPRFNTIY

v_call: TRBV6-4
d_call: .
clone_size: .
cdr3_aa: ASSREPNQPQH

v_call: TRBV6-1
d_call: .
clone_size: many
cdr3_aa: ASSEGQVLLYEQY

v_call: TRBV2
d_call: .
clone_size: .
cdr3_aa: ASIWTAANYGYT

v_call: TRBV6-5
d_call: TRBD2
clone_size: many
cdr3_aa: ASSYESGSHEQY

v_call: TRBV5-1
d_call: TRBD1
clone_size: .
cdr3_aa: ASSSGQSMNTEAF

v_call: TRBV6-1
d_call: .
clone_size: few
cdr3_aa: ASSEVEELGVSGANVLT

v_call: TRBV12-5
d_call: TRBD1
clone_size: .
cdr3_aa: ASGLLVLDRGSTYGYT

v_call: TRBV2
d_call: .
clone_size: .
cdr3_aa: ASRGFRGNSPLH

v_call: TRBV7-2
d_call: TRBD1
clone_size: once
cdr3_aa: ASSLIWDSNYGYT

v_call: TRBV2
d_call: TRBD1
clone_size: many
cdr3_aa: ASSDQTGGGNGYT

v_call: TRBV10-3
d_call: .
clone_size: .
cdr3_aa: AISGGGTTYNEQF

v_call: TRBV5-1
d_call: TRBD1
clone_size: few
cdr3_aa: ASSTRQGTAGNTIY

v_call: TRBV15
d_call: TRBD2
clone_size: .
cdr3_aa: ATSSSKSTSQFADTQY

v_call: TRBV25-1
d_call: .
clone_size: many
cdr3_aa: ASSEPPDGSEETQY

v_call: TRBV5-1
d_call: TRBD1
clone_size: few
cdr3_aa: ASSLDGGQGNEQF

v_call: TRBV24-1
d_call: .
clone_size: .
cdr3_aa: ATTDSSGNTIY

v_call: TRBV24-1
d_call: .
clone_size: once
cdr3_aa: ATSDTDRGGYT

v_call: TRBV19
d_call: .
clone_size: many
cdr3_aa: ATLPPGSEAF

v_call: TRBV15
d_call: .
clone_size: once
cdr3_aa: ASSEDLRGTPLH

v_call: TRBV10-3
d_call: .
clone_size: .
cdr3_aa: AISEDKGYTEAF

v_call: TRBV7-3
d_call: .
clone_size: few
cdr3_aa: ASSPLSTDTQY

v_call: TRBV20-1
d_call: .
clone_size: many
cdr3_aa: SARPGASESETQY

v_call: TRBV10-1
d_call: TRBD1
clone_size: .
cdr3_aa: ASSPGQGKDYEQY

v_call: TRBV11-2
d_call: .
clone_size: many
cdr3_aa: ASSPGLPEAF

v_call: TRBV15
d_call: .
clone_size: few
cdr3_aa: ATSRDRVSETQY

v_call: TRBV12-5
d_call: .
clone_size: .
cdr3_aa: ASGLVRLNGFNEKLF

v_call: TRBV9
d_call: .
clone_size: many
cdr3_aa: ASSAVITGNTEAF

v_call: TRBV5-4
d_call: .
clone_size: .
cdr3_aa: ASSLGHSPEAF

v_call: TRBV10-3
d_call: .
clone_size: .
cdr3_aa: AISGELSYNEQF

v_call: TRBV9
d_call: .
clone_size: .
cdr3_aa: ASSVDVGVLADTQY

v_call: TRBV7-2
d_call: TRBD2
clone_size: many
cdr3_aa: ASSPLGLADYEQY

v_call: TRBV2
d_call: .
clone_size: .
cdr3_aa: ASSVEAGNTIY

v_call: TRBV4-1
d_call: .
clone_size: .
cdr3_aa: ASGQDPLTGGGADTQY

v_call: TRBV24-1
d_call: .
clone_size: .
cdr3_aa: ATSKRGSTDTQY

v_call: TRBV9
d_call: .
clone_size: many
cdr3_aa: ASSVGQDVYEQY

v_call: TRBV27
d_call: .
clone_size: many
cdr3_aa: ASSLARGYEQY

v_call: TRBV7-2
d_call: .
clone_size: .
cdr3_aa: ASRQGNYGYT

v_call: TRBV20-1
d_call: TRBD2
clone_size: once
cdr3_aa: SAQSASGTTDTQY

v_call: TRBV27
d_call: TRBD1
clone_size: .
cdr3_aa: ASSPGTGTSTDTQY

v_call: TRBV15
d_call: .
clone_size: .
cdr3_aa: ATSGTQGITQF

v_call: TRBV20-1
d_call: .
clone_size: many
cdr3_aa: SARVIGQGNSNYGYT

v_call: TRBV12-3/TRBV12-4
d_call: .
clone_size: many
cdr3_aa: ASSPESSGGAY

v_call: TRBV29-1
d_call: TRBD1
clone_size: once
cdr3_aa: SVVVADRANTGELF

v_call: TRBV24-1
d_call: TRBD2
clone_size: .
cdr3_aa: ASSRQPSGSGYEQY

v_call: TRBV7-6
d_call: TRBD1
clone_size: .
cdr3_aa: ASSPNGQGNSPLH

v_call: TRBV12-3/TRBV12-4
d_call: .
clone_size: .
cdr3_aa: ASSPPLSGGTDTQY

v_call: TRBV2
d_call: .
clone_size: .
cdr3_aa: ASRTQGGGNQPQH

v_call: TRBV6-1
d_call: TRBD1
clone_size: many
cdr3_aa: ASATGTGTYEQY